This record concerns one T cell receptor beta chain sequence. The sample is drawn from a study of tumor-infiltrating lymphocytes in primary liver carcinoma. TCR beta cDNA was reverse-transcribed from around 0.55 ug of total RNA. The reaction used a constant-region primer and ProtoScript II reverse transcriptase. Sequencing libraries for TCR beta derived from three nested multiplex PCR rounds that used slightly modified ARM-PCR. One entry per CDR3 protein results from TCRdb running MiXCR on the multiplex PCR reads. The profile covers 330,000 or so distinct CDR3 sequences, with 65% appearing a single time and about 6.5% taken by the ten largest. The researchers obtained blood RNA from unsorted whole blood and also extracted germline DNA. This receptor was identified in a man aged 35 to 55 with primary liver carcinoma and hepatitis B virus infection. Source material: peripheral blood.

The CDR3 DNA reads as TGCGCCAGCAGCTTGGGGGCTAGCGGGACGCCCTCCTACAATGAGCAGTTCTTC. It translates to CASSLGASGTPSYNEQFF. V usage is TRBV5-1 and J usage is TRBJ2-1; TRBD2 matches at 9 bases. The CDR3 totals 18 residues. From germline, CDR1 is SGHRS and CDR2 YFSETQ. Trimming cost V 0 bases and J 0 bases; bases outside gene matches: 7.